This T cell receptor (beta chain) was identified in a study of CD8+ T cells in alopecia areata. Findings and limits, study-wide: Uncertainty about whether baseline CD8+ expansion is linked to response remains, with one nonresponder. In lesional scalp, particularly from alopecia totalis/universalis, clonality was higher than in normal scalp.

In this sample, this clone turned up a few times. The antigen is undetermined. Treatment specified: oral pan-JAK inhibitor, 5-10 mg twice daily. After isolation, RNA underwent reverse transcription to generate cDNA as the sequencing template. TCRdb's copy holds only in-frame clones and misses some; the assay was immunoSEQ multiplex PCR. The profile covers around 150,000 clones, with 80% to 90% appearing a single time and roughly 25% taken by the ten largest. Sequencing was performed on CD8+ T cells sorted from blood, taken at week 4, from a patient treated with tofacitinib. The sequence was collected from a human donor with alopecia areata.

This CDR3 reads CASSLAEGGLSDTQYF. CDR3 coding DNA: TGTGCCAGCAGCTTAGCGGAGGGGGGCCTTTCGGATACGCAGTATTTT. V usage is TRBV7-9 and J usage is TRBJ2-3; D tentatively fits TRBD1 or TRBD2 (6 bases each). In germline, CDR1 is SEHNR, CDR2 FQNEAQ (reference sequence). The length of the CDR3 is 16 residues. V lost 0 bases and J 6 bases, leaving 16 bases between the germline ends.